This T cell receptor beta chain was recovered during a study of T cell repertoires in cytomegalovirus infection. The V end was cut by 5 bases, the J end by 6 bases, with 18 bases between. CDR1 and CDR2 (germline): SGHTA, FQGTGA. The CDR3 totals 15 residues. Study-level points and caveats: Dominant in the ex vivo response were TCR beta clonotypes restricted by HLA-C and specific for CMV. Based on cumulative public TCR beta family frequency, carriers of CMV plus the relevant HLA were identified.

This clonotype was seen at least ten times. What it recognizes is unknown. In TCRdb, the reads were re-called with MiXCR into one record per CDR3 protein. The sample shows under 150,000 distinct CDR3 sequences, approximately 8.8% of them seen only once. This TCR derives from a human donor in good health (CMV status not recorded). Some clones in this sample may be carry-over from other donors' samples. The V and J genes are TRBV7-3 and TRBJ2-3; TRBD1 or TRBD2 may be the D gene (5 bases each). The sequenced sample consisted of PBMCs. The CDR3 region is CASSRGPDSGDTQYF. The CDR3 nucleotides are TGTGCCAGCAGCAGAGGGCCAGATTCAGGGGATACGCAGTATTTT.